A selection of T cell receptor beta chains follows, all from one sample in a study of liver allograft versus peripheral blood T cells. Each CDR3 protein is one row after TCRdb ran MiXCR on the reads. The sample lists about 3,900 distinct CDR3 sequences, about 16% occurring once. The receptors were sampled from a human patient who had a liver transplant. Some of the T cells might come from the graft donor. Each CDR3 is given with its conserved first and last residue. Each record gives: V gene, clone size, J gene, CDR3 protein. The listing skips clone size in some rows; elsewhere it reads once, few, many or a size class.

>TRBV23-1|few|TRBJ2-3
CASSLLEGGITDTQYF
>TRBV7-2|NA|TRBJ2-1
CASSLSLRGDKFF
>TRBV7-9|medium-sized|TRBJ1-6
CASSFGTGISPLHF
>TRBV10-3|medium-sized|TRBJ2-1
CAISPGSSYNEQFF
>TRBV27|large|TRBJ1-6
CASSLQAWNSPLHF
>TRBV28|medium-sized|TRBJ2-3
CASSLWDKSTDTQYF
>TRBV20-1|medium-sized|TRBJ2-1
CSALTSGGSYEQFF
>TRBV24-1|medium-sized|TRBJ2-1
CATGLAGANEQFF
>TRBV12-3/TRBV12-4|medium-sized|TRBJ1-4
CASSLPETGGRGEKLFF
>TRBV20-1|NA|TRBJ1-1
CSASQGESTEAFF
>TRBV19|large|TRBJ2-1
CASSIDGASYYNEQFF
>TRBV28|medium-sized|TRBJ2-7
CASSLGLAGYEQYF
>TRBV19|many|TRBJ2-1
CASSSTGDESYNEQFF
>TRBV29-1|medium-sized|TRBJ2-2
CSVVVGTGELFF
>TRBV27|medium-sized|TRBJ2-5
CASSPFRVVQETQYF
>TRBV19|medium-sized|TRBJ2-1
CASSIGSSSYNEQFF
>TRBV20-1|many|TRBJ2-7
CSARVKGQSSYEQYF
>TRBV11-1|medium-sized|TRBJ2-7
CASSGGWSGTGNSYEQYF
>TRBV20-1|medium-sized|TRBJ1-6
CSATHPGTTNSPLHF
>TRBV7-9|large|TRBJ1-2
CASSLVGFYGYTF
>TRBV3-1|NA|TRBJ1-1
CASSQGIEGGSEAFF
>TRBV6-2/TRBV6-3|few|TRBJ1-2
CASSYPDDGYTF
>TRBV6-5|medium-sized|TRBJ1-2
CASSSTTGANYGYTF
>TRBV19|NA|TRBJ2-7
CASSTAMSTYEQYF
>TRBV29-1|medium-sized|TRBJ2-7
CSAELAGKGYEQYF
>TRBV2|NA|TRBJ1-2
CASRGQIYGYTF
>TRBV6-5|many|TRBJ2-3
CASSYPVEVGFTDTQYF
>TRBV13|medium-sized|TRBJ2-2
CASSLGPSSGGLYGELFF
>TRBV28|large|TRBJ1-4
CASSPLGQGGWEKLFF
>TRBV27|medium-sized|TRBJ2-7
CASSFQSGRVSLKQYF
>TRBV11-1|many|TRBJ2-1
CASSLGPNNEQFF
>TRBV15|medium-sized|TRBJ2-7
CATSRSRTGQDEQYF
>TRBV15|NA|TRBJ1-1
CATSKAGRYNEAFF
>TRBV10-1|medium-sized|TRBJ2-7
CASSDSSYEQYF
>TRBV15|medium-sized|TRBJ1-2
CATSRSRDRNYGYTF
>TRBV11-2|NA|TRBJ2-3
CASSLGSGGATDTQYF
>TRBV28|NA|TRBJ2-3
CASSSRQKRTDTQYF
>TRBV24-1|many|TRBJ2-7
CATSDLESHEQYF
>TRBV12-3/TRBV12-4|NA|TRBJ1-2
CASSTDRGDYGYTF
>TRBV24-1|medium-sized|TRBJ1-5
CATSVGGYQPQHF
>TRBV6-5|medium-sized|TRBJ2-7
CASSYLTGIPPYEQYF
>TRBV20-1|few|TRBJ2-3
CSARGPGRPVPDTQYF
>TRBV24-1|medium-sized|TRBJ2-1
CATSDFSAGQGSYNEQFF
>TRBV3-1|few|TRBJ2-1
CASSLLGTGNYNEQFF
>TRBV7-9|few|TRBJ2-1
CASSLTPVEFF
>TRBV9|NA|TRBJ2-1
CASSVGEEPPLGEQFF
>TRBV5-4|few|TRBJ2-7
CASSLWGPGHEQYF
>TRBV11-2|few|TRBJ2-6
CASSLDDPGANVLTF
>TRBV28|medium-sized|TRBJ2-4
CASRGTGRKLTQYF
>TRBV19|medium-sized|TRBJ1-6
CASSIDQSPYSPLHF
>TRBV27|few|TRBJ1-5
CASSLTVYSNQPQHF
>TRBV18|NA|TRBJ1-2
CASSPPGGSYGYTF
>TRBV7-9|large|TRBJ2-1
CASSLAPGQGVNEQFF
>TRBV3-1|few|TRBJ1-6
CASSQGSNSPLHF